Included here is one T cell receptor beta chain sequence, with context. What it binds is not known. PCR amplification relied on 60 Vbeta primers (plus 13 Jbeta primers). Some clones are missing from TCRdb's copy, which holds only in-frame ones; the method was immunoSEQ multiplex PCR. This sample's table has just over 150,000 clones. This entry is derived from a study of cytomegalovirus exposure and HLA in healthy donors. Study results and limitations: Presence/absence analyses supposed approximately even sequencing depth among donors. Sequencing artifact likely explains a cluster of highly shared sequence variants.

The receptor was derived from a woman in her sixties in good health and CMV-seronegative. Sequenced: PBMCs.

The DNA of the CDR3 is TGTGCCAGCAGCCGACAGGGGATTAGCACAGATACGCAGTATTTT. As protein: CASSRQGISTDTQYF. The chain carries TRBV7-6 and TRBJ2-3; 8 bases line up with TRBD1. The CDR3 consists of 15 residues. J lost 0 bases, V lost 5 bases, and 4 bases had no gene match. Germline lookup yields CDR1 SGHVS and CDR2 FNYEAQ.